This T cell receptor beta chain was identified in a study of long-term antiretroviral therapy in people with HIV. Overall study results and limits: Clones that expanded before ART (that is, prior to treatment) dominated the repertoire at all time points. HIV repertoires had narrower CDR3 length ranges than controls. On ART adherence, viral resistance or therapy changes, no data were available.

This was the immunoSEQ v3.0 assay at survey level. Sequencing used immunoSEQ multiplex PCR; TCRdb keeps in-frame clones, though not all of them. The sample includes fewer than 25,000 clones, roughly 84% of them seen just once. The V end lost 2 bases, the J end lost 6 bases, and 17 bases lay between the germline ends. CDR1 and CDR2 (germline): MNHNS, SASEGT. The CDR3 runs 16 residues. Of note for this clone: Antigen unknown.

The TCR was taken from a man aged 25-45 years with HIV. This rearrangement joins TRBV6-1 to TRBJ2-1, with D uncertain. The sequenced sample was unsorted PBMCs, obtained approximately 5.7 years after starting antiretroviral therapy. The CDR3 DNA is TGTGCCAGCAGTGAAAGGTCCGGCGGTTCACCCAATGAGCAGTTCTTC. It codes for CASSERSGGSPNEQFF.